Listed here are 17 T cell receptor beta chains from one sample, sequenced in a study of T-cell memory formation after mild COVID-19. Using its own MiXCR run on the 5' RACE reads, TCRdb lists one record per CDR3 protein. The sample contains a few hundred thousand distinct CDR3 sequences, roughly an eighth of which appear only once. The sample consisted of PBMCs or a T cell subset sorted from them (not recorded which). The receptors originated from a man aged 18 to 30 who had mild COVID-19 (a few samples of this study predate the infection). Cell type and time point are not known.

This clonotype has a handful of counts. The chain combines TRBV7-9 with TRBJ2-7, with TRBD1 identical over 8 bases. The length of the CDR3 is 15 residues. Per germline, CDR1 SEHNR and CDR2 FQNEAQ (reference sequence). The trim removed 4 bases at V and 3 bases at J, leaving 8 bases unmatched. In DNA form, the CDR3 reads TGTGCCAGCAGCTCGGGGACAGGCTTGGGCTACGAGCAGTACGTC. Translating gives CASSSGTGLGYEQYV.

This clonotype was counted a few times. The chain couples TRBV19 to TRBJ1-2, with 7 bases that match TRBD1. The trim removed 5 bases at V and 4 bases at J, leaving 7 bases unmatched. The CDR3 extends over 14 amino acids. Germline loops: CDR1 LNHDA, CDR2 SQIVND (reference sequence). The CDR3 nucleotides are TGTGCCAGTAGTGATCCGGGACAGTCCTATGGCTACACCTTC. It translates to CASSDPGQSYGYTF. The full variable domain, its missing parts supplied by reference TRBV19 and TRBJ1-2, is DGGITQSPKYLFRKEGQNVTLSCEQNLNHDAMYWYRQDPGQGLRLIYYSQIVNDFQKGDIAEGYSVSREKKESFPLTVTSAQKNPTAFYLCASSDPGQSYGYTFGSGTRLTVV.

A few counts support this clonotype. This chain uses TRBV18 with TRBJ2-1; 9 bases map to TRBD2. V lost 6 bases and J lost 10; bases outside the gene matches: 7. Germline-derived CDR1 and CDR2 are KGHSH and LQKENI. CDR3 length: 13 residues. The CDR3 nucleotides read TGTGCCAGCTCGGGCGCTAGCGGGGACGAGCAGTTCTTC. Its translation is CASSGASGDEQFF. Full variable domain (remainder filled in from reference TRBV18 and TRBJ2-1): NAGVMQNPRHLVRRRGQEARLRCSPMKGHSHVYWYRQLPEEGLKFMVYLQKENIIDESGMPKERFSAEFPKEGPSILRIQQVVRGDSAAYFCASSGASGDEQFFGPGTRLTVL.

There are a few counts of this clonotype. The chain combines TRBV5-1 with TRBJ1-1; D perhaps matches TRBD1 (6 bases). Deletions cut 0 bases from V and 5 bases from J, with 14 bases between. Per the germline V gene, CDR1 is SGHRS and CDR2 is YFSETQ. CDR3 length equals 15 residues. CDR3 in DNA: TGCGCCAGCAGCTTGGCTCCAGGGGCGGGAACTGAAGCTTTCTTT. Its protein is CASSLAPGAGTEAFF.

The CDR3 here is CASSVAGSAGGSYGYTF. The CDR3, as DNA: TGTGCCAGCAGCGTAGCGGGGAGCGCGGGGGGCAGCTATGGCTACACCTTC. The rearrangement uses TRBV9 and TRBJ1-2, with a possible D match to TRBD1 (6 bases). CDR1 and CDR2 (germline): SGDLS, YYNGEE. The CDR3 runs 17 residues. With 0 bases removed from V and 4 bases from J, the gap between germline ends came to 19 bases.

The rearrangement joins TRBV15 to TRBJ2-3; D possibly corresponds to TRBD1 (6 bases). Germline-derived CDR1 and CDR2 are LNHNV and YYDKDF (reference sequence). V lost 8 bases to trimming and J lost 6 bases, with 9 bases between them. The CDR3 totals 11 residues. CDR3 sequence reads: CATGGGDTQYF. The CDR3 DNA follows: TGTGCCACCGGGGGCGGGGATACGCAGTATTTT.

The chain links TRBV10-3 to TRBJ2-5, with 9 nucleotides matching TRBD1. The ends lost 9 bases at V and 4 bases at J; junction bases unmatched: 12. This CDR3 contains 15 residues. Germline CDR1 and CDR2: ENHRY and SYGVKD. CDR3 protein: CAIGPGQGFGETQYF. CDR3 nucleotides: TGTGCCATAGGCCCGGGACAGGGCTTCGGAGAGACCCAGTACTTC.

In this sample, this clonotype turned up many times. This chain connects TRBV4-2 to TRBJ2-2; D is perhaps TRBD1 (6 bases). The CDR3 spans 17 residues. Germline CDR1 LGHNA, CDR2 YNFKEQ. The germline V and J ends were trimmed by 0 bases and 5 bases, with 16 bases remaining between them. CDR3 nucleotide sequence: TGTGCCAGCAGCCAAGAGGGGGACAAACGAACAACCGGGGAGCTGTTTTTT. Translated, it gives CASSQEGDKRTTGELFF.

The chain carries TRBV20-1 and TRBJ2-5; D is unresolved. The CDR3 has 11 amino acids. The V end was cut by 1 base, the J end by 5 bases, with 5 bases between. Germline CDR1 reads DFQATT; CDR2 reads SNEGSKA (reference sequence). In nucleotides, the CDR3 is TGCAGTGCTAGAGCACGGGAGACCCAGTACTTC. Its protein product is CSARARETQYF.

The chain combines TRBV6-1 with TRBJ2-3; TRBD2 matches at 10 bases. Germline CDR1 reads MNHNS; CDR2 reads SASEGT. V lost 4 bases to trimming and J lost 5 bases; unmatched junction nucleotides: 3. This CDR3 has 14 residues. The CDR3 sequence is CASSVAGGGDTQYF. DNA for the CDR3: TGTGCCAGCAGTGTAGCGGGGGGCGGAGATACGCAGTATTTT.

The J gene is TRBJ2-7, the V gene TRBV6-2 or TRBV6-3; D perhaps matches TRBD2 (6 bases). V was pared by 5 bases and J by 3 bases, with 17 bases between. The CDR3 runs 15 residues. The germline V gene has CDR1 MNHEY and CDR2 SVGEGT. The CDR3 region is CASSLRGAGNYEQYV. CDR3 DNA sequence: TGTGCCAGCAGTCTACGCGGGGCAGGGAACTACGAGCAGTACGTC.

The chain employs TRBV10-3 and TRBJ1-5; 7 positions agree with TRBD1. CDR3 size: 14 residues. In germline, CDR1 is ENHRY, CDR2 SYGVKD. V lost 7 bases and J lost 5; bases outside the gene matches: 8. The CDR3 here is CAITAGDSYQPQHF. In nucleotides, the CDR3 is TGTGCCATCACAGCTGGGGACAGTTATCAGCCCCAGCATTTT.

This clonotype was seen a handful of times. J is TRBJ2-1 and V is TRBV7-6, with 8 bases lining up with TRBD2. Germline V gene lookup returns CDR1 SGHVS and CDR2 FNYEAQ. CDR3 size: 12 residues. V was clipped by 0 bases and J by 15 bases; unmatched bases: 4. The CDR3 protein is CASSLARGVPFF. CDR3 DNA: TGTGCCAGCAGCTTAGCGCGGGGGGTCCCGTTCTTC.

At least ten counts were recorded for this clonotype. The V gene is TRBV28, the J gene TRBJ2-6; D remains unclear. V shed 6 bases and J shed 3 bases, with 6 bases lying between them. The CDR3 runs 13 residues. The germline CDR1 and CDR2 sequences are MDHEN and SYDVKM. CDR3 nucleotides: TGTGCCAGCAGCTTAGGTGGGGCCAACGTCCTGACTTTC. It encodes CASSLGGANVLTF. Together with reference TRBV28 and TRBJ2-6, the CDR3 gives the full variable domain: DVKVTQSSRYLVKRTGEKVFLECVQDMDHENMFWYRQDPGLGLRLIYFSYDVKMKEKGDIPEGYSVSREKKERFSLILESASTNQTSMYLCASSLGGANVLTFGAGSRLTVL.

The CDR3 DNA sequence: TGCAGTGCCGAGAGTGGCGAATCGGCCGTGGAGACCCAGTACTTC. Its translation is CSAESGESAVETQYF. This sequence joins TRBV20-1 and TRBJ2-5, with no clear D. This CDR3 has 15 amino acids. Trimming removed 6 bases at V and 5 bases at J, with 22 bases between. Germline assignment: CDR1 DFQATT and CDR2 SNEGSKA (reference sequence).

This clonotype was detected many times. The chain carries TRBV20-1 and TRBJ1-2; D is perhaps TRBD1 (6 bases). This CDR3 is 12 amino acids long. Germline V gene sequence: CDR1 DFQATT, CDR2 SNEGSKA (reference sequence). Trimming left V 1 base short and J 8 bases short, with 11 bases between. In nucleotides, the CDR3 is TGCAGTGCTAGAGGGACAGTCCTGGGCTACACCTTC. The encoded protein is CSARGTVLGYTF.

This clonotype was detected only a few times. The CDR3 DNA is TGTGCCAGCTGTCGAGAAGCGAACAATGAGCAGTTCTTC. It yields the protein CASCREANNEQFF. The gene calls are TRBV28 and TRBJ2-1, with D unresolved. The germline V gene has CDR1 MDHEN and CDR2 SYDVKM. V dropped 8 bases and J dropped 5 bases, with 13 bases sitting between them. There are 13 residues in the CDR3.